What follows describes a single T cell receptor (beta chain). This specimen belongs to a study of Ad26.COV2.S vaccination and SARS-CoV-2 variants. This CDR3 region has 16 residues. Germline CDR1 reads SGHTA; CDR2 reads FQGNSA. Trimming shortened V by 1 base and J by 4 bases, and 14 bases separated the two germline ends. Regarding treatment: 19 received Ad26.COV2.S at low or high dose, single or two shots; about 5 received placebo; per-sample allocation not given. Sampling was performed 63 days after the first vaccine or placebo injection. Produced via immunoSEQ multiplex PCR; TCRdb's table is partial and in-frame only. Of about 320,000 clones detected, 86% appear once; the ten largest clones hold less than 2%.

The TCR originated in a person between 18 and 65 years old who received the Ad26.COV2.S COVID-19 vaccine or a placebo. The V and J genes are TRBV7-2 and TRBJ1-3; D may be TRBD1 (6 bases). The material sequenced was peripheral blood, taken in a trial of Ad26.COV2.S vaccine versus placebo. Written as DNA, the CDR3 is TGTGCCAGCAGCTTAGTCTCATGGGGGCCGGGAAACACCATATATTTT. Protein sequence: CASSLVSWGPGNTIYF.